This TCR beta chain was documented in a study of T cell clonotyping in hematopoietic cell transplantation. Study observations and caveats: Few recipient clonotypes overlapped donors; over 95% were de novo at given depth. Graft donor and pretransplant recipient Inverse Simpson Index values predicted broader posttransplant TCR diversity. Pathologically expanded recipient clonotypes increased progressively from day 30 to day 180 as diversity fell.

Blood collection times were about day -28 and days 30, 100, 180 posttransplant. Of note for this clone: Its matching antigen is unknown.

Measured with immunoSEQ multiplex PCR; TCRdb has only the in-frame clones, and not every one. The sample has around 16,000 clones; approximately 61% are singletons. There are 16 residues in the CDR3. From germline, CDR1 is SGHDT and CDR2 YYEEEE. Trimming at V came to 4 bases and at J to 5 bases, leaving 10 bases not matched to a gene. The TCR originated in a male patient in his 50s who had an allogeneic stem cell transplant from an unrelated donor, so T cells may come from the graft donor. Some clones in this sample may be carry-over from other donors' samples. The sample here was PBMCs, taken 30 days after allogeneic stem cell transplant. The chain couples TRBV5-6 to TRBJ2-5, with 11 bases that match TRBD1. The CDR3: CASSLGVGTGGETQYF. Written as DNA, the CDR3 is TGTGCCAGCAGCCTGGGAGTGGGGACAGGGGGGGAGACCCAGTACTTC.